This record covers a single TCR beta chain. V shed 5 bases and J shed 7 bases, with 18 bases lying between them. This CDR3 region has 15 residues. Germline V gene data show CDR1 as SGHNT and CDR2 as YYREEE (reference sequence). The sample belongs to a study of cytomegalovirus exposure and HLA in healthy donors. Sequenced by immunoSEQ multiplex PCR; TCRdb stores in-frame clones only, minus some. In the table there are 70,000 to 80,000 clones, around 94% of which are singletons. The rearrangement links TRBV5-4 to TRBJ1-4; no clear D gene. This TCR was sampled from a woman under 30 in good health and CMV-seronegative. Specimen: PBMCs. Written as DNA, the CDR3 is TGTGCCAGCAGTTCCAGTTCGGGAATTCGTGAAAAACTGTTTTTT. This sequence encodes CASSSSSGIREKLFF.